The present entry profiles one TCR beta chain with its context. These data are taken from a study of blood T cell repertoires in COVID-19. Study in general: From T cells, B-cell-depleted T cells, or PBMCs came the material, which was cDNA or gDNA.

Trimming at V came to 4 bases and at J to 6 bases, leaving 12 bases not matched to a gene. Germline assignment: CDR1 MGHRA and CDR2 YSYEKL. The length of the CDR3 is 17 residues. Authors' processing steps: Researchers report that nucleated cell counts were estimated from reference gene primer amplification. Assay used: immunoSEQ multiplex PCR; TCRdb lists only in-frame clones, some missing. V and J calls and clone size are as listed in that table; D and trimming were resolved from the DNA. The table shows 11,000 to 15,000 clones, with approximately 90% occurring only once. Material for sequencing was peripheral blood. The chain combines TRBV4-1 with TRBJ2-3, with 11 bases that match TRBD2. The receptor was derived from a human donor in a cohort sampled during active COVID-19. CDR3 sequence: CASSPSRLAGSSDTQYF. The DNA for the CDR3 is TGCGCCAGCAGCCCCTCGAGACTAGCGGGAAGTTCCGATACGCAGTATTTT.